One sample yielded the 2 T cell receptor beta chains listed below, sequenced in a study of T cell responses to AZD1222 COVID-19 vaccine. Here immunoSEQ multiplex PCR was the method, and the copy in TCRdb shows in-frame clones only, minus some. The sample consists of over 150,000 clones, around 90% of them appearing once. The source material was peripheral blood, sampled on day 0 of AZD1222 vaccination. These receptors were taken from an adult in good health.

The genes are TRBV30 and TRBJ2-1; 8 nucleotides line up with TRBD2. This CDR3 is 15 amino acids long. The germline V gene encodes CDR1 GTSNPN and CDR2 SVGIG (reference sequence). The V segment lost 1 base and the J segment 6 bases; nucleotides outside the gene matches: 8. CDR3 protein: CAWSEGLAGRNEQFF. CDR3 nucleotide sequence: TGTGCCTGGAGTGAAGGTCTAGCGGGTCGCAATGAGCAGTTCTTC.

This chain connects TRBV6-5 to TRBJ1-3, with D possibly being TRBD1 (5 bases). The CDR3 is 14 residues long. The germline V gene has CDR1 MNHEY and CDR2 SVGAGI. Trimming stripped 6 bases from V and 9 bases from J, with 18 bases between. In DNA, the CDR3 is TGTGCCAGCAGCGCGGGACTCACCCGAGGCACCATATATTTT. Its protein product is CASSAGLTRGTIYF.